This record looks at one T cell receptor beta chain sequence and its context. Its specificity is unknown. This record belongs to a study of T cell responses to AZD1222 COVID-19 vaccine. Findings of the study overall: After the peak T cell response, and only then, were repertoires sampled. A mostly white British donor set with more females was recruited, and clonal diversity was possibly underestimated.

The protocol was immunoSEQ multiplex PCR, while the TCRdb copy is restricted to in-frame clones and leaves out a portion. The sample comprises about 150,000 clones, 90% of which are singletons, and 1.5% rests with the top ten. The CDR3 totals 14 residues. V lost 3 bases, J lost 5 bases, and 13 bases lay in between. Germline V CDR1 and CDR2: KGHSH, LQKENI. The sequence was obtained from an adult who received the AZD1222 COVID-19 vaccine. Here the sequenced sample was peripheral blood, taken 28 days after the second AZD1222 dose. The chain recombines TRBV18 with TRBJ1-1, with a possible D match to TRBD1 (5 bases). In DNA, the CDR3 is TGTGCCAGCTCACCGACAGCTGGAAGGACTGAAGCTTTCTTT. This translates into CASSPTAGRTEAFF.